The clone carrying this T cell receptor (beta chain) has more than one count but fewer than ten. Its antigen remains unknown. The germline gives CDR1 SGHAT, CDR2 FQNNGV. V shed 5 bases, J shed 10 bases, and the junction held 20 bases outside the gene matches. CDR3 length: 17 residues. A J-beta primer mix and a sample-barcoded 5' primer were used in a second PCR of roughly 6 to 12 cycles. Through a template-switch adaptor with 12 random nucleotides, each cDNA molecule received a tag. TCRdb reprocessed the 5' RACE reads via MiXCR and lists one record per CDR3 protein. The data hold 1.6 million or so distinct CDR3 sequences, with almost 35% observed a single time. The sample belongs to a study of blood T cells in healthy people across ages. Study outcomes and limitations: Percentage of naive T cells showed a strong correlation with TCR beta diversity. Both naive CD4+ cell counts and diversity were greater in long-lived donors than in aged donors. Diversity was estimated from one million T cells, and these estimates were considered underestimates.

The sample consisted of blood. The origin of this receptor is a woman aged 25-40 years in good health. V is TRBV11-2 and J is TRBJ2-3; 8 nucleotides align to TRBD2. CDR3 amino acids: CASSPHGGGRPVRSQYF. CDR3 DNA sequence: TGTGCCAGCAGCCCCCATGGCGGGGGGCGACCGGTGAGGTCGCAGTATTTT. The full variable domain, rest sourced from reference TRBV11-2 and TRBJ2-3, is EAGVAQSPRYKIIEKRQSVAFWCNPISGHATLYWYQQILGQGPKLLIQFQNNGVVDDSQLPKDRFSAERLKGVDSTLKIQPAKLEDSAVYLCASSPHGGGRPVRSQYFGPGTRLTVL.